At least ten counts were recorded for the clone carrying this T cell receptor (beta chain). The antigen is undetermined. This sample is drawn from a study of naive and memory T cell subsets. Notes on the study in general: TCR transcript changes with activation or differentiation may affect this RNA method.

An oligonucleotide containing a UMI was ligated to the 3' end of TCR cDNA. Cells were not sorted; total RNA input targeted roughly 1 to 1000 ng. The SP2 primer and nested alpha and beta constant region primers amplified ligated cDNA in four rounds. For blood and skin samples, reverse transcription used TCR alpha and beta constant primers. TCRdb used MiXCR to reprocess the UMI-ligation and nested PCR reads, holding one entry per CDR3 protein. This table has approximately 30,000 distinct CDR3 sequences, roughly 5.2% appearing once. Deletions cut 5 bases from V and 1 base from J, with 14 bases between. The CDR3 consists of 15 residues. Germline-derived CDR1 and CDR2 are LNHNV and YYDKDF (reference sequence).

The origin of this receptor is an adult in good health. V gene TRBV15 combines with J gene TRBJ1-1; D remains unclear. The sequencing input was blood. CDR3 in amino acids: CATSSRSQWNTEAFF. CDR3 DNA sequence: TGTGCCACCAGCTCCCGTAGCCAATGGAACACTGAAGCTTTCTTT.